The T cell receptor beta chain under discussion was sequenced for a study of T-cell reconstitution after alpha-beta-depleted transplantation in children. Study-level findings and limits: After one year, T-cell counts and TCRbeta diversity mostly came from new T cells. Several hundred graft clones that had expanded were reportedly the source of alpha-beta T cells about two months after transplant. After transplant, high TCRbeta diversity at day 60 in some patients arose from surviving recipient T cells and thymic progenitors.

In germline, CDR1 is SGHTS, CDR2 YDEGEE. V lost 5 bases to trimming and J lost 5 bases, with 16 bases between them. The CDR3 is made up of 15 amino acids. This sample's TCRbeta library carried unique molecular identifier barcodes. TCRdb recomputed calls from the PCR reads with MiXCR, one row per CDR3 protein. The sample consists of over 90,000 distinct CDR3 sequences, around 7% of them appearing once. This clonotype was seen at least ten times. Antigen: not known. The TCR was taken from a boy aged 2 to 9 with acute lymphoblastic leukemia, due to receive a stem cell transplant. The sample was PBMCs, taken before TCRalphabeta/CD19-depleted stem cell transplant. V is TRBV5-8 and J is TRBJ2-2; D call uncertain. CDR3 DNA sequence: TGTGCCAGCAGACACCGGGCCCTCGAGACCGGGGAGCTGTTTTTT. Translated: CASRHRALETGELFF.